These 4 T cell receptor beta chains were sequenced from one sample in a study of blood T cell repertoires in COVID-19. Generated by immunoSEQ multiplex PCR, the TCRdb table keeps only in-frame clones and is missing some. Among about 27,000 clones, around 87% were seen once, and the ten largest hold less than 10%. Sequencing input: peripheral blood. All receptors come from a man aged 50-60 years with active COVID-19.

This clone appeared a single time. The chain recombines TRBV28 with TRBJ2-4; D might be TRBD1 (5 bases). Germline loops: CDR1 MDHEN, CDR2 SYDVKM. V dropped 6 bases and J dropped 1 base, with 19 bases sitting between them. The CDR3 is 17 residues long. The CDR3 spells CASSPRTLWVAKNIQYF. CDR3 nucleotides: TGTGCCAGCAGCCCTCGGACATTATGGGTGGCCAAAAACATTCAGTACTTC.

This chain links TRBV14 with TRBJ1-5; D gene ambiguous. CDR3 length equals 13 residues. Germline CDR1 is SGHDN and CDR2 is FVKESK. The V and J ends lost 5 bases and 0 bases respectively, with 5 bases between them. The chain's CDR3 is CASSTYSNQPQHF. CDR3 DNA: TGTGCCAGCAGCACTTATAGCAATCAGCCCCAGCATTTT.

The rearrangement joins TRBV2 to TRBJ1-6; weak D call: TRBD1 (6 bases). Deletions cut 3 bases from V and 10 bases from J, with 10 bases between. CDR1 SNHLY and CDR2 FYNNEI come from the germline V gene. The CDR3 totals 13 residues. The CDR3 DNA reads TGTGCCAGCAGTGAGGTCCAGGGGTCACCCCTCCACTTT. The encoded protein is CASSEVQGSPLHF.

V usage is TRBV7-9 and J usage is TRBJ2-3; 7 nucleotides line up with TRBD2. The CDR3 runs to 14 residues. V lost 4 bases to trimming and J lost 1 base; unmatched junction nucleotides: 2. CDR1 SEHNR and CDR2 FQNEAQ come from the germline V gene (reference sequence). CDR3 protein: CASSSGLGTDTQYF. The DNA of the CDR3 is TGTGCCAGCAGCTCCGGACTAGGCACAGATACGCAGTATTTT.